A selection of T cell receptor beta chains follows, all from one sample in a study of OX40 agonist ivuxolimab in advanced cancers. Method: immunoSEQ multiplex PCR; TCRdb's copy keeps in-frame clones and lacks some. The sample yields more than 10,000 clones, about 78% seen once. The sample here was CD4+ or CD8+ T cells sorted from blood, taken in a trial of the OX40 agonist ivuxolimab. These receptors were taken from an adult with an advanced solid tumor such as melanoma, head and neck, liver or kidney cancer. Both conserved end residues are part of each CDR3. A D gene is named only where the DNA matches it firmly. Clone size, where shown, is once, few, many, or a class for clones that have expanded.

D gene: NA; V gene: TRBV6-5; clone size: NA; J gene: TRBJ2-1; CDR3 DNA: TGTGCCAGCAGTTACACCGACTCAAGCTCCTACAATGAGCAGTTCTTC; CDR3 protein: CASSYTDSSSYNEQFF
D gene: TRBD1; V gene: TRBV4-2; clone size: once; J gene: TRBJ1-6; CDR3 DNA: TGTGCCAGCAGCCAAGAAGACAGGGGGGGCTCCTATAATTCACCCCTCCACTTT; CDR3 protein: CASSQEDRGGSYNSPLHF
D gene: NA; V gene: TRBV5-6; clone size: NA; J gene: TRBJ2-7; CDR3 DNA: TGTGCCAGCAGCCCTCCATCGACATCGGGCCGCGAGCAGTACTTC; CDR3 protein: CASSPPSTSGREQYF
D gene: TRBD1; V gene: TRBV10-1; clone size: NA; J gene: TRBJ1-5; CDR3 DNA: TGCGCCAGCCCCTGGAGGGACAGGGAAAATCAGCCCCAGCATTTT; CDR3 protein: CASPWRDRENQPQHF
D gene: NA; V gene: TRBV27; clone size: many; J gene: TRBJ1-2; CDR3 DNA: TGTGCCAGCAGTCTCAACTCGGGGTCTAACTATGGCTACACCTTC; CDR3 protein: CASSLNSGSNYGYTF
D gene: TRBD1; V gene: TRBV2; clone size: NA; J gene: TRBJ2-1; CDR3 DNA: TGTGCCAGCAGTGAGGGGCAGGGGGACGATGAGCAGTTCTTC; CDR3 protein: CASSEGQGDDEQFF
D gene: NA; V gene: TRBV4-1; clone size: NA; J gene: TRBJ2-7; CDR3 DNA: TGCGCCAGCAGCCAAGGGCCCTCCTACGAGCAGTACTTC; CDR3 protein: CASSQGPSYEQYF
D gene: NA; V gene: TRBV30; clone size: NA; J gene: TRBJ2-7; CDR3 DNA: TGTGCCTGGAGTGTACCTTGGGACTCGTCCTACGAGCAGTACTTC; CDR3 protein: CAWSVPWDSSYEQYF
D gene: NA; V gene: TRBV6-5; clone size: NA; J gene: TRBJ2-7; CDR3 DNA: TGTGCCAGCATGGGGCTGGTTGGGGAGTCCTACGAGCAGTACTTC; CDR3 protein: CASMGLVGESYEQYF
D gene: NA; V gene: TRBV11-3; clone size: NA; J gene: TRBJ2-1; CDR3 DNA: TGTGCCAGCAGCTTAACCCCGACCGGCCATGAGCAGTTCTTC; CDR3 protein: CASSLTPTGHEQFF
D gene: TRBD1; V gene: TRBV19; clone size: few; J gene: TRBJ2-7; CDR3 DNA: TGTGCCAGTAGTACGACGTCACAGGGGACCGAGCAGTACTTC; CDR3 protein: CASSTTSQGTEQYF
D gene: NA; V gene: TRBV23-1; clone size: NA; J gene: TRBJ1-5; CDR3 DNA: TGCGCCAGCACCGCAGGGTGTTCAGTTCAGCCCCAGCATTTT; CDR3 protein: CASTAGCSVQPQHF
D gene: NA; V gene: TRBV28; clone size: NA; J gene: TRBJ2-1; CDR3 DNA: TGTGCCAGCAGCTTCCACAGGGACAATGAGCAGTTCTTC; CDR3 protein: CASSFHRDNEQFF
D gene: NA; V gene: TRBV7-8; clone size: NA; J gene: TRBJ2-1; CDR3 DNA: TGTGCCAGCAGCTTAGCGGGGGGCAGAAACTCCTACAATGAGCAGTTCTTC; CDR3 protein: CASSLAGGRNSYNEQFF
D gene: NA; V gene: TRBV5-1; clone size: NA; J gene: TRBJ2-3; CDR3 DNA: TGCGCCAGCAGCTTGGCCGCCAGGGTCACAGATACGCAGTATTTT; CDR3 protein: CASSLAARVTDTQYF
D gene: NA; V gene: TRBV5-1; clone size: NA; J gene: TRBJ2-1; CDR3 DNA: TGCGCCAGCAGCGGGACAAACACTGTTTACTACAATGAGCAGTTCTTC; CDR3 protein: CASSGTNTVYYNEQFF
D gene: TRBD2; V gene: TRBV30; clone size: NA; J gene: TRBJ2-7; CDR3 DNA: TGTGCCTGGAGCTCGCCGGGACTAGCGGGAGGGGCTCGCGAGCAGTACTTC; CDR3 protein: CAWSSPGLAGGAREQYF
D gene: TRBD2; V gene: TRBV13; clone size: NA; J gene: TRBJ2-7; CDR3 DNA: TGTGCCAGCAGCCAAGATTCCGCGGGGGGACTGGGAGAGCAGTACTTC; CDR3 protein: CASSQDSAGGLGEQYF
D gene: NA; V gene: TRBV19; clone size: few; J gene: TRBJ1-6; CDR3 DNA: TGTGCCAGTGGAGGGCTGAGGTCACCCCTCCACTTT; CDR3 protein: CASGGLRSPLHF
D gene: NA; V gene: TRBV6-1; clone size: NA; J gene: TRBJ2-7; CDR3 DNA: TGTGCCAGCAGTGAAGAGCCGGATCGGGATATAGAGCAGTACTTC; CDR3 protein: CASSEEPDRDIEQYF
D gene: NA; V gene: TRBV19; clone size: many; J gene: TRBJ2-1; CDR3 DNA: TGTGCCAGTAGTATAGCCCCCGACTGGAATGAGCAGTTCTTC; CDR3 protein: CASSIAPDWNEQFF
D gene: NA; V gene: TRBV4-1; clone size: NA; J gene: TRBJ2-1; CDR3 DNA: TGCGCCAGCAGCCAAGTCTTTGTCGATGAGCAGTTCTTC; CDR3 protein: CASSQVFVDEQFF
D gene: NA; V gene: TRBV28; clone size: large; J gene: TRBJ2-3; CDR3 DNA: TGTGCCAGCAGTTTTTTAGCGGCACCCGATACGCAGTATTTT; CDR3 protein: CASSFLAAPDTQYF
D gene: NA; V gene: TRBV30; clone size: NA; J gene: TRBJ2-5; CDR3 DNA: TGTGCCTGGAGTGTAGGGGTAAGAGGGCAGGAGACCCAGTACTTC; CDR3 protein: CAWSVGVRGQETQYF
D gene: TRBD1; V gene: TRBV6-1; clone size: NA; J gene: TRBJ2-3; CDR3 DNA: TGTGCCAGCAGTGGGGACCGGGACAGGGCTTTTTATACGCAGTATTTT; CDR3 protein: CASSGDRDRAFYTQYF
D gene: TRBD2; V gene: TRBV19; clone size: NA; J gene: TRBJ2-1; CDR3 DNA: TGTGCCAGTAGTATAGGGACTAGCGGGATCTACAATGAGCAGTTCTTC; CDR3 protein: CASSIGTSGIYNEQFF
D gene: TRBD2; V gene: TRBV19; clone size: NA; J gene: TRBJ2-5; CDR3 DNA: TGTGCCAGTAGTACCCGGGGTAGCGGGTTTTTTGAGACCCAGTACTTC; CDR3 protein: CASSTRGSGFFETQYF
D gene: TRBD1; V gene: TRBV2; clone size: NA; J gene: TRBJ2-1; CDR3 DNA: TGTGCCAGCAGTGAAGAGCAGGGGGAGTACAATGAGCAGTTCTTC; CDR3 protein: CASSEEQGEYNEQFF